Listed below are T cell receptor beta chains from one sample, sequenced in a study of T cell repertoires in cytomegalovirus infection. MiXCR, applied by TCRdb to the reads, yields one record per CDR3 protein. Of approximately 500,000 distinct CDR3 sequences listed, roughly 12% were seen once; the top ten hold more than 8.5%. Material for sequencing was PBMCs. These receptors all come from a human donor in good health (CMV status not recorded). Some clones in this sample may be carry-over from other donors' samples. CDR3s include the opening cysteine and the closing phenylalanine or tryptophan. Fields, in order: D gene, J gene, clone size, V gene, CDR3 DNA, CDR3 protein. D genes are given only for firm matches. Some rows have no size entry. The others give once, few or many, or a class for an expanded clone.

d_call: -; j_call: TRBJ1-2; clone_size: few; v_call: TRBV20-1; cdr3_nt: TGCAGTGCCATTAACTCCCGGACAGTCAACTATGGCTACACCTTC; cdr3_aa: CSAINSRTVNYGYTF
d_call: -; j_call: TRBJ1-1; clone_size: many; v_call: TRBV6-2/TRBV6-3; cdr3_nt: TGTGCCAGCAGTTACTCGAGGGGACGGAACACTGAAGCTTTCTTT; cdr3_aa: CASSYSRGRNTEAFF
d_call: -; j_call: TRBJ2-2; clone_size: -; v_call: TRBV29-1; cdr3_nt: TGCAGCGTTGAACAGGGTGGAGGGTACACCGGGGAGCTGTTTTTT; cdr3_aa: CSVEQGGGYTGELFF
d_call: -; j_call: TRBJ2-1; clone_size: many; v_call: TRBV6-2/TRBV6-3; cdr3_nt: TGTGCCAGCAGAGTACGGGGCTACCACAATGAGCAGTTCTTC; cdr3_aa: CASRVRGYHNEQFF
d_call: -; j_call: TRBJ2-2; clone_size: -; v_call: TRBV28; cdr3_nt: TGTGCCGGCCGGCGGGGGCCGAACACCGGGGAGCTGTTTTTT; cdr3_aa: CAGRRGPNTGELFF
d_call: -; j_call: TRBJ1-5; clone_size: many; v_call: TRBV7-4; cdr3_nt: TGTGCCAGCAGCCTACGGGGGCAGGATAGTCAGCCCCAGCATTTT; cdr3_aa: CASSLRGQDSQPQHF
d_call: TRBD1; j_call: TRBJ1-6; clone_size: many; v_call: TRBV7-8; cdr3_nt: TGTGCCAGCAGCTTGGGACAGAGGCTCCACTTT; cdr3_aa: CASSLGQRLHF
d_call: -; j_call: TRBJ1-5; clone_size: -; v_call: TRBV19; cdr3_nt: TGTGCCAGTAGTAAAGCCCGACGGGGGACTAGCAGCATTTTT; cdr3_aa: CASSKARRGTSSIF
d_call: TRBD1; j_call: TRBJ2-7; clone_size: -; v_call: TRBV5-3; cdr3_nt: TGTGCCAGCAGCTTGTACGGGGCTCAGGGGGTCACCTACGAGCAGTACTTC; cdr3_aa: CASSLYGAQGVTYEQYF
d_call: -; j_call: TRBJ1-1; clone_size: many; v_call: TRBV28; cdr3_nt: TGTGCCAGCCGGGGTAGAGGGGACACTGAAGCTTTCTTT; cdr3_aa: CASRGRGDTEAFF
d_call: -; j_call: TRBJ1-1; clone_size: many; v_call: TRBV12-3/TRBV12-4; cdr3_nt: TGTGCCAGCAGTCCGACCCGACGGAACAAGAACACTGAAGCTTTCTTT; cdr3_aa: CASSPTRRNKNTEAFF
d_call: TRBD1; j_call: TRBJ2-5; clone_size: many; v_call: TRBV5-4; cdr3_nt: TGTGCCAGCAGCCTGACAGGGGGCAAGGAGACCCAGTACTTC; cdr3_aa: CASSLTGGKETQYF
d_call: -; j_call: TRBJ2-3; clone_size: -; v_call: TRBV20-1; cdr3_nt: TGCAGTGCTAGAGGCCTGAGCGTTGGGGCCACAGATACGCAGTATTTT; cdr3_aa: CSARGLSVGATDTQYF
d_call: TRBD2; j_call: TRBJ2-5; clone_size: -; v_call: TRBV20-1; cdr3_nt: TGCAGTGCTAAAATTCCGGGACTAGCGGGAGGTTTTTGCTACTTC; cdr3_aa: CSAKIPGLAGGFCYF
d_call: TRBD2; j_call: TRBJ2-7; clone_size: few; v_call: TRBV28; cdr3_nt: TGTGCCAGCATCGGGGAGGGGGAGCAGTACTTC; cdr3_aa: CASIGEGEQYF
d_call: -; j_call: TRBJ2-1; clone_size: many; v_call: TRBV10-3; cdr3_nt: TGTGCCACCTGGGACGCGATAAAAAATGAGCAGTTCTTC; cdr3_aa: CATWDAIKNEQFF